A selection of T cell receptor beta chains follows, all from one sample in a study of blood T cell repertoires in COVID-19. The table came from immunoSEQ multiplex PCR; TCRdb's copy has only in-frame clones and leaves some out. The sample carries about 34,000 clones, roughly 73% recorded once. Sample: peripheral blood. The source of these receptors is a man aged 80 or over with active or convalescent COVID-19. CDR3s include the opening cysteine and the closing phenylalanine or tryptophan. Fields, in order: J gene, CDR3 length, V gene, clone size, D gene, CDR3 DNA, CDR3 protein. A D gene is named only where the DNA matches it firmly. Not every row has a clone size; where given, it reads once, few, many or a size class.

>TRBJ2-2|15|TRBV7-6|-|TRBD2
TGTGCCAGCAGCTTTCTAGCGGGAAACACCGGGGAGCTGTTTTTT
CASSFLAGNTGELFF
>TRBJ2-7|15|TRBV11-3|few|-
TGTGCCAGCAGCATAGGGTCTGAAGCTGGCTACGAGCAGTACTTC
CASSIGSEAGYEQYF
>TRBJ2-5|15|TRBV11-3|once|TRBD1
TGTGCCAGCAGCTTAGGACAGGGGGTTTTAGAGACCCAGTACTTC
CASSLGQGVLETQYF
>TRBJ2-1|16|TRBV11-2|few|-
TGTGCCAGCAGCTTGGCCGGGCTTGGGACTTCGAATGAGCAGTTCTTC
CASSLAGLGTSNEQFF
>TRBJ2-1|18|TRBV29-1|-|-
TGCAGCGTTGAAGGCCGGATTACTACCGGGACTCTTCGGAATGAGCAGTTCTTC
CSVEGRITTGTLRNEQFF
>TRBJ2-2|15|TRBV6-5|-|-
TGTGCCAGCAGTTACTCTTCGACACGCTCCGGGGAGCTGTTTTTT
CASSYSSTRSGELFF
>TRBJ1-3|15|TRBV5-1|-|-
TGCGCCAGCAGCTTGGAATTTCAGGGCGGAAACACCATATATTTT
CASSLEFQGGNTIYF
>TRBJ2-2|14|TRBV2|-|TRBD2
TGTGCCAGCAGGTCACAAGCGGGAGCCGGGGAGCTGTTTTTT
CASRSQAGAGELFF
>TRBJ1-3|13|TRBV4-2|-|-
TGTGCCAGCAGCCAACTCTCTGGAAACACCATATATTTT
CASSQLSGNTIYF
>TRBJ1-3|17|TRBV6-2/TRBV6-3|once|-
TGTGCCAGCAGTAGACAACAGGTTCTGAGCTCTGGAAACACCATATATTTT
CASSRQQVLSSGNTIYF
>TRBJ2-1|17|TRBV19|-|-
TGTGCCAGTAGTATGGAGCAGACCCCATACTATTACAATGAGCAGTTCTTC
CASSMEQTPYYYNEQFF
>TRBJ1-5|17|TRBV5-5|once|-
TGTGCCAGCAGCCGGGGAACACCGACTAATAGCAATCAGCCCCAGCATTTT
CASSRGTPTNSNQPQHF
>TRBJ1-5|13|TRBV30|-|-
TGTGCCTGGAGCTCGGACAGTTTTCAGCCCCAGCATTTT
CAWSSDSFQPQHF
>TRBJ2-7|14|TRBV13|-|-
TGTGCCAGCAGCTTCCGGGGGGACAACTACGAGCAGTACTTC
CASSFRGDNYEQYF
>TRBJ1-3|17|TRBV7-9|-|TRBD1
TGTGCCAGCACCCCACAGGGGGGGGAGGCCTCTGGAAACACCATATATTTT
CASTPQGGEASGNTIYF
>TRBJ1-3|13|TRBV11-1|-|-
TGTGCCAGCAGGATGGACAGCGGAAACACCATATATTTT
CASRMDSGNTIYF
>TRBJ2-3|13|TRBV19|-|-
TGTGCCAGTACCGACAGAAACACAGATACGCAGTATTTT
CASTDRNTDTQYF
>TRBJ1-6|15|TRBV6-5|medium-sized|TRBD1
TGTGCCAGCAAGACAGGGGGCATTTATAATTCACCCCTCCACTTT
CASKTGGIYNSPLHF
>TRBJ2-7|15|TRBV5-5|-|-
TGTGCCAGCAGCTTGGCCGTCGTCGGGACCTACGAGCAGTACTTC
CASSLAVVGTYEQYF
>TRBJ1-2|13|TRBV19|-|-
TGTGCCAGTAGTACCCGAGACAGATATGGCTACACCTTC
CASSTRDRYGYTF
>TRBJ1-4|16|TRBV18|-|-
TGTGCCAGCTCACCTACTTACGTTGCAACTAATGAAAAACTGTTTTTT
CASSPTYVATNEKLFF
>TRBJ2-1|15|TRBV19|-|-
TGTGCCAGTAGTATAGAAGCCAGGGCCTACAATGAGCAGTTCTTC
CASSIEARAYNEQFF
>TRBJ2-3|16|TRBV28|-|-
TGTGCCAGCAGTTTACCGCCGGGAGTTTTTACAGATACGCAGTATTTT
CASSLPPGVFTDTQYF
>TRBJ1-2|16|TRBV5-1|-|TRBD1
TGCGCCAGCAGCTTGGGCAGGGGGCCCTCTTTTCGGGGCTACACCTTC
CASSLGRGPSFRGYTF
>TRBJ2-7|14|TRBV7-9|-|-
TGTGCCAGCAGCCCCCTGGGACACCCGTACGAGCAGTACTTC
CASSPLGHPYEQYF
>TRBJ2-5|14|TRBV24-1|-|-
TGTGCCACCAGCCTGACACGGGGCCAAGAGACCCAGTACTTC
CATSLTRGQETQYF
>TRBJ2-5|16|TRBV6-5|-|TRBD2
TGTGCCAGCAGTTACTCGGGGAGGGCGGCTCAAGAGACCCAGTACTTC
CASSYSGRAAQETQYF
>TRBJ2-1|14|TRBV6-5|-|-
TGTGCCAGCATTACGCCAGGTACATACAATGAGCAGTTCTTC
CASITPGTYNEQFF
>TRBJ2-1|16|TRBV7-3|-|TRBD2
TGTGCCAGCAGCTCGGGACTAGCGGCCTCCTACAATGAGCAGTTCTTC
CASSSGLAASYNEQFF
>TRBJ2-7|14|TRBV19|many|-
TGTGCCAGTAGTCTAAGGCAGGAATCCTACGAGCAGTACTTC
CASSLRQESYEQYF
>TRBJ2-5|12|TRBV12-3/TRBV12-4|-|-
TGTGCCAGCAGAAACGAGCAAGAGACCCAGTACTTC
CASRNEQETQYF
>TRBJ2-1|15|TRBV7-9|-|TRBD2
TGTGCCAGCAGCCCCCTGGAGGCTAGCGGGACCGAGCAGTTCTTC
CASSPLEASGTEQFF
>TRBJ1-3|13|TRBV6-4|few|-
TGTGCCAGCAGTGACGACACCGGAAACACCATATATTTT
CASSDDTGNTIYF
>TRBJ1-2|17|TRBV7-2|-|TRBD1
TGTGCCAGCAGCTTAGCTGGAGGGACAGGGGGCAAATATGGCTACACCTTC
CASSLAGGTGGKYGYTF
>TRBJ2-2|16|TRBV6-6|-|-
TGTGCCAGCAGTTACATAGCGACCCCACCGGAGCGGGAGCTGTTTTTT
CASSYIATPPERELFF
>TRBJ2-3|14|TRBV19|medium-sized|-
TGTGCCAGTAGTATAGACAGGGGACGGGATACGCAGTATTTT
CASSIDRGRDTQYF
>TRBJ1-6|14|TRBV5-1|-|TRBD1
TGCGCCAGCAGCAGGGGGCTTTATAATTCACCCCTCCACTTT
CASSRGLYNSPLHF
>TRBJ2-1|15|TRBV19|-|-
TGTGCCAGTAAGGAGAACCCTTGGGGAGGCGATGAGCAGTTCTTC
CASKENPWGGDEQFF
>TRBJ1-2|13|TRBV5-1|once|-
TGCGCCAGCAGCTTGGACAGGGAATCAGGCTACACCTTC
CASSLDRESGYTF
>TRBJ2-5|16|TRBV15|-|TRBD1
TGTGCCACCAGCGAATACCGGGACAGGGATCGAGAGACCCAGTACTTC
CATSEYRDRDRETQYF
>TRBJ2-3|14|TRBV6-5|-|-
TGTGCCAGCAGTTACTTGGCAGTCACAGATACGCAGTATTTT
CASSYLAVTDTQYF